A single T cell receptor (beta chain) is shown here with its context. Which antigen it targets is not known. Base qualities are not recorded, but no much larger clone differs from it by a single base. TCRbeta CDR3 regions were amplified from genomic DNA by means of the immunoSEQ Assay, a bias-controlled multiplex PCR. As for the authors' bioinformatics: The number of nucleated cells in each sample was estimated from the amplification of reference gene primers within the assay. To quantify the absolute abundance of each unique TCRbeta CDR3 rearrangement, sequence reads were collapsed and filtered. For each sample, productive Simpson clonality was calculated by taking the square root of Simpson's diversity index across productive rearrangements. In its TCRdb copy, this immuneACCESS table keeps in-frame sequences only and misses some clones. Where compared with another copy, unresolved V genes explain less than half of these, and the others have no known cause. The V and J calls and clone size come from that table; D and trimming were worked out from the DNA. Across this sample there are around 260,000 clones, with 70% to 85% seen only once. The ten largest account for 0.85% to 1% of the sample.

V is reduced by 2 bases and J by 5 bases, leaving a spacing of 15 bases between them. Via the germline V gene (reference sequence), CDR1 is LNHDA and CDR2 SQIVND. The CDR3 has 15 amino acids, counting the end cysteine and phenylalanine. Only the CDR3 DNA stays, 45 bases, in frame from base 1. This specimen belongs to a study of blood T cell repertoires in COVID-19 (TCRdb year 2020). Looking at the study overall: Samples from collaborators originated in the United States, Italy and Spain and spanned both the acute and convalescent phases of COVID-19. The prospective study material was composed of cDNA or gDNA derived from T cells, B-cell-depleted T cells, or PBMCs. Deeply sampled blood TCRbeta repertoires from subjects exposed to, actively infected with, or recovered from COVID-19 were included in the dataset. The repertoires were released in a freely available public database meant as a resource for research on the immune response to SARS-CoV-2. The samples were drawn from two sources: the first 160 participants of the ongoing ImmuneRACE study, and 1,200 or so subjects contributed by 6 global collaborators. A de-identified subject ID, COVID-19 status, age in years and sex were almost always included in the sample metadata. Where HLA class I and class II types were available, the types were taken from metadata supplied by the sample provider, not from assay-based typing.

Overall study outcomes, separate from this receptor: Clinical and demographic metadata were provided uncurated, with the amount varying by source and participant.

One collaborating source in Seattle enrolled patients during active infection and followed them longitudinally through the course of disease. Each collaborating institution followed its own protocols to collect whole blood in K2EDTA tubes. For TCRbeta analysis, collaborators shipped samples in one of three forms: frozen whole blood, isolated PBMCs, or DNA extracted from either of those sample types. The TCR sequence derives from a human donor with COVID-19, enrolled during active disease. The donor label of this sample is uncertain. This receptor chain uses TRBV19 and TRBJ1-1; possibly the D gene is TRBD1, per 6 matching bases. What was sequenced was peripheral blood. The CDR3 sequence is CASSIRGEGDTEAFF. The sequence in DNA is TGTGCCAGTAGTATAAGGGGCGAGGGGGATACTGAAGCTTTCTTT.